Given below is one T cell receptor (beta chain) in context. Antigen specificity is unknown. This sample was included in a study of OX40 agonist ivuxolimab in advanced cancers. The overall study: All patients had ivuxolimab intravenously every 2 weeks at 0.01 to 10 mg/kg.

The method was immunoSEQ multiplex PCR; TCRdb's version includes in-frame clones alone and lacks a portion of them. The table has over 70,000 clones, 88% seen once. General study results and limits: The investigators did not determine what antigen specificity the expanded peripheral T cells had. Low normalized T-cell clonal expansion was additionally recorded for some nonresponders. CD4+ T cells averaged fewer expanded clones than CD8+ T cells.

Germline V gene sequence: CDR1 SGHKS, CDR2 YYEKEE (reference sequence). V shed 3 bases and J shed 2 bases, with 6 bases lying between them. The CDR3 runs to 12 residues. The clonotype originates from an adult with an advanced solid tumor such as melanoma, head and neck, liver or kidney cancer. The sequencing here drew on CD4+ or CD8+ T cells sorted from blood, taken in a trial of the OX40 agonist ivuxolimab. The chain has TRBV5-5 and TRBJ2-7; no definite D call. The CDR3, as DNA: TGTGCCAGCAGCTACCTCACCTACGAGCAGTACTTC. Amino acid sequence: CASSYLTYEQYF.